This T cell receptor beta chain derives from a study of cytomegalovirus exposure and HLA in healthy donors. A remark on this clone: Its antigen is as yet unknown.

Findings of the study overall: Indistinguishable V segments such as TRBV6-2 and TRBV6-3 were excluded. Previous analysis showed most TCR beta V segments were productive about 87% or about 30% of the time.

Both 60 Vbeta primers and 13 Jbeta primers went into the PCR. TCRdb keeps only in-frame clones here, not all; method: immunoSEQ multiplex PCR. The sample yields about 170,000 clones, 65% to 80% seen once. CDR3 size: 15 residues. Per germline, CDR1 MNHNY and CDR2 SVGAGI (reference sequence). Unmatched junction bases numbered 9, after V lost 6 bases and J lost 5 bases. Sequences were obtained from PBMCs. The chain is built from TRBV6-6 and TRBJ2-7; TRBD1 matches 11 bases. The receptor comes from a female donor in good health and CMV-seronegative. CDR3 bases: TGTGCCAGCAGCCCTGGACAGGGGGCCCCCCACGAGCAGTACTTC. This gives the protein CASSPGQGAPHEQYF.